One and the same sample provided the 9 T cell receptor beta chains below, sequenced in a study of T cell responses to AZD1222 COVID-19 vaccine. The repertoire was sequenced with immunoSEQ multiplex PCR; TCRdb's copy has only in-frame clones and lacks some. The sample lists about 130,000 clones, roughly 90% occurring once. This specimen was peripheral blood, taken on day 0 of AZD1222 vaccination. These receptors were collected from an adult in good health.

V is TRBV7-2 and J is TRBJ2-1; the match to TRBD2 covers 9 bases. Per germline, CDR1 SGHTA and CDR2 FQGNSA. With V trimmed by 6 bases and J by 4 bases, 7 bases remained unmatched. This CDR3 contains 15 residues. The CDR3 sequence: CASSLVTSGYNEQFF. CDR3 nucleotide sequence: TGTGCCAGCAGTTTGGTGACTAGCGGATACAATGAGCAGTTCTTC. Full variable domain (rest looked up from reference TRBV7-2 and TRBJ2-1): GAGVSQSPSNKVTEKGKDVELRCDPISGHTALYWYRQSLGQGLEFLIYFQGNSAPDKSGLPSDRFSAERTGGSVSTLTIQRTQQEDSAVYLCASSLVTSGYNEQFFGPGTRLTVL.

J is TRBJ2-7 and V is TRBV5-1, with 9 bases aligning to TRBD2. V was pared by 10 bases and J by 4 bases, with 15 bases of the junction left unmatched. The CDR3 consists of 15 residues. The V gene's germline CDR1 is SGHRS and CDR2 YFSETQ. CDR3 DNA: TGCGCCCCAATTCAGGAAGCGGGAGGTACGTACGAGCAGTACTTC. This translates into CAPIQEAGGTYEQYF.

The chain employs TRBV9 and TRBJ2-5; 7 positions agree with TRBD1. The J segment lost 2 bases and the V segment lost 3 bases, leaving 10 bases of the junction unmatched. Germline loops: CDR1 SGDLS, CDR2 YYNGEE. The CDR3 contains 16 residues. The CDR3 sequence is CASSAPPGTEQETQYF. Here the CDR3 DNA reads TGTGCCAGCAGCGCCCCGCCCGGGACAGAGCAAGAGACCCAGTACTTC.

About this clone itself: Other DNA sequences of this sample code for an identical CDR3. The rearrangement joins TRBV5-1 to TRBJ2-7; 7 nucleotides match TRBD2. J was trimmed by 0 bases and V by 0 bases; bases with no gene match: 3. This CDR3 is 15 amino acids long. Per germline, CDR1 SGHRS and CDR2 YFSETQ. In nucleotides, the CDR3 is TGCGCCAGCAGCTTGGGTAGCGGGCCCTCCTACGAGCAGTACTTC. As protein: CASSLGSGPSYEQYF.

The CDR3 DNA reads TGTGCCAGCAGCTTACCTCAGGTGCAAAAACTGTTTTTT. This codes for CASSLPQVQKLFF. The chain joins TRBV7-9 to TRBJ1-4, with unresolved D. This CDR3 region has 13 residues. Germline V gene lookup returns CDR1 SEHNR and CDR2 FQNEAQ (reference sequence). Trimming took off 2 bases at V and 9 bases at J, with 10 bases between the two ends.

CDR3 sequence reads: CASSLGPSTIYF. CDR3 nucleotide sequence: TGTGCCAGCAGCCTGGGACCTTCCACCATATATTTT. The chain recombines TRBV3-1 (or the pseudogene TRBV3-2) with TRBJ1-3, with D possibly matching TRBD1 (5 bases). Germline V gene data show CDR1 as LGHDT and CDR2 as YNNKEL (reference sequence). The CDR3 has 12 amino acids. The V and J ends lost 4 bases and 9 bases respectively, with 10 bases between them.

This chain links TRBV9 with TRBJ2-3; 13 positions agree with TRBD2. Losses at the gene ends were 2 bases for V and 3 bases for J; bases not matched to a gene: 6. Germline V gene sequence: CDR1 SGDLS, CDR2 YYNGEE. The length of the CDR3 is 17 residues. The CDR3 DNA is TGTGCCAGCAGCGTCGGGACTAGCGGGATTGGTACAGATACGCAGTATTTT. This translates into CASSVGTSGIGTDTQYF.

As concerns this clone: A junction boundary mismatches the germline segment, possibly from a read error. The rearrangement links TRBV12-3 or TRBV12-4 to TRBJ2-7; D remains ambiguous. The CDR3 runs 11 residues. The DNA of the CDR3 is TGTGCCAGCAGTTCCCAGAACTTTGTAGACTTC. It encodes CASSSQNFVDF.

V gene TRBV6-5 combines with J gene TRBJ2-7; 11 bases align to TRBD1. Germline V CDR1 and CDR2: MNHEY, SVGAGI. The junction had 2 bases not matched to a gene; V was cut back by 6 bases and J by 4 bases. The CDR3 spans 13 residues. CDR3 in DNA: TGTGCCAGCAGGAGGGACAGGGGGTACGAGCAGTACTTC. It translates to CASRRDRGYEQYF.